This TCR beta chain was sequenced during a study of cytomegalovirus exposure and HLA in healthy donors. At the level of the study: Among the roughly 400 genotyped donors, 70% to 85% were placed in the Caucasian-associated ancestry cluster.

The primer mix had 60 Vbeta and 13 Jbeta primers. TCRdb's table, derived via immunoSEQ multiplex PCR, lists solely in-frame clones and lacks some. This sample has approximately 82,000 clones; approximately 56% occur once, and the top ten carry 4.5% to 5.5%. V shed 4 bases and J shed 0 bases, with 17 bases lying between them. Germline V lookup: CDR1 SGDLS, CDR2 YYNGEE. CDR3 length: 17 amino acids. Sequenced: PBMCs. The sequence was collected from a woman aged 25 to 39 in good health and CMV-seropositive. The V call is TRBV9, the J call TRBJ1-3; a possible D gene is TRBD1 (6 bases). The CDR3, as DNA: TGTGCCAGCAGCCCCCATAGTGGGGGCTTCTCTGGAAACACCATATATTTT. This codes for CASSPHSGGFSGNTIYF.